This T cell receptor beta chain was retrieved from a study of blood T cells in healthy people across ages. PBMCs were isolated at a quantity of at least 6 million per sample. A sample-barcoded 5' primer and a J-beta primer mix were used in a second PCR of about 7 to 12 cycles. TCRdb redid the calling of the 5' RACE reads with MiXCR, one entry per CDR3 protein. The repertoire includes around 1.5 million distinct CDR3 sequences, about 35% of them detected once, and about 10% sits in the top ten. CDR3 size: 14 residues. Germline CDR1 is SGHDT and CDR2 is YYEEEE. This clonotype was counted between two and nine times.

This receptor was obtained from a woman aged 25 to 45 in good health. The sequenced material came from blood. This chain uses TRBV5-6 with TRBJ2-4; D remains unclear. The J call is doubtful: the DNA matches TRBJ2-7 better. The chain's CDR3 is CASSLFGEWYEQYF. The CDR3, as DNA: TGTGCCAGCAGCTTGTTCGGAGAGTGGTACGAGCAGTACTTC.